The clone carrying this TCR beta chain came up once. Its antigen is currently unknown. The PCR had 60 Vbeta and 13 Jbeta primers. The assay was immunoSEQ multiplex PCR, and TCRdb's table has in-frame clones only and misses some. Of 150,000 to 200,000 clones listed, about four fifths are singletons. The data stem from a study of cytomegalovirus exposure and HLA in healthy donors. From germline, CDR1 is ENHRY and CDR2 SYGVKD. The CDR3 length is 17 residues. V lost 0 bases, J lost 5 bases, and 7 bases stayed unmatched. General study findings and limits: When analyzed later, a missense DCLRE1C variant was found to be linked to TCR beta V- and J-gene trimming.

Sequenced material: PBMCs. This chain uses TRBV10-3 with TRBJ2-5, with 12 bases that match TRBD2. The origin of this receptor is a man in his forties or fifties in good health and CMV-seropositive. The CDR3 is CAISESELAGGWETQYF. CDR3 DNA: TGTGCCATCAGTGAGTCTGAACTAGCGGGAGGATGGGAGACCCAGTACTTC.